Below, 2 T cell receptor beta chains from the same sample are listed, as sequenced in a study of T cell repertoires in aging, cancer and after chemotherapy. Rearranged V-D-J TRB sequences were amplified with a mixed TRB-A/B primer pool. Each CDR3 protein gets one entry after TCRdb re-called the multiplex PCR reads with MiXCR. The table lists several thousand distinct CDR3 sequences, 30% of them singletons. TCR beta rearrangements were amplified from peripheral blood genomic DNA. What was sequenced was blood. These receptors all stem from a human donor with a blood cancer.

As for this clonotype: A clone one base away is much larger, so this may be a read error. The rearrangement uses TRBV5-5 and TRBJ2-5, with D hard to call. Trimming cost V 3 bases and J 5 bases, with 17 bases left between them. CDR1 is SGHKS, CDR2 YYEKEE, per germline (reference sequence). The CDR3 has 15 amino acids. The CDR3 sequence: CASSSTWRMGETQYF. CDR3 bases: TGTGCCAGCAGCTCGACATGGAGAATGGGGGAGACCCAGTACTTC.

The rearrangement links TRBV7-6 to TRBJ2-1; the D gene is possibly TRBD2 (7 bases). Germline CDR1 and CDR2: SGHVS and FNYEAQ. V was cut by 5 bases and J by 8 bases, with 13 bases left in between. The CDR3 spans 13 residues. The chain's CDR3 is CASSPGGGDEQFF. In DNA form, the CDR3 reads TGTGCCAGCAGCCCTGGGGGGGGCGATGAGCAGTTCTTC.